A selection of T cell receptor beta chains follows, all from one sample in a study of T cell clones after liver transplantation. Assay used: immunoSEQ multiplex PCR; TCRdb lists only in-frame clones, some missing. Seen here are around 110,000 clones, about nine tenths observed once, and the top ten hold 0.65% to 0.95%. The specimen was CD4+ T cells from blood, collected 12 months after liver transplant. These receptors originate from a human patient who received a liver transplant. Some T cells here may be from the graft donor. Both conserved end residues are part of each CDR3. A D gene is named only where the DNA matches it firmly. Expanded clones are given a class, and other clones once, few, many or no size at all.

V: TRBV5-1
J: TRBJ2-5
D: NA
size: NA
CDR3: CASSLAGRISETQYF
DNA: TGCGCCAGCAGCTTGGCGGGGAGGATTTCTGAGACCCAGTACTTC

V: TRBV12-2
J: TRBJ2-2
D: NA
size: few
CDR3: CASRTRGVPGLPFSPFTGELFF
DNA: TGTGCAAGTCGCACTCGAGGGGTCCCGGGACTCCCATTCTCTCCCTTCACCGGGGAGCTGTTTTTT

V: TRBV5-6
J: TRBJ2-3
D: NA
size: NA
CDR3: CASSFGTDTQYF
DNA: TGTGCCAGCAGCTTTGGCACAGATACGCAGTATTTT

V: TRBV5-5
J: TRBJ1-5
D: NA
size: NA
CDR3: CASSSWTQGGNQPQHF
DNA: TGTGCCAGCAGCTCGTGGACCCAGGGTGGCAATCAGCCCCAGCATTTT

V: TRBV7-8
J: TRBJ1-2
D: NA
size: NA
CDR3: CASSLGQGFYGYTF
DNA: TGTGCCAGCAGCTTAGGTCAGGGGTTCTATGGCTACACCTTC

V: TRBV29-1
J: TRBJ2-6
D: TRBD1
size: NA
CDR3: CSVEKLQGAGGGANVLTF
DNA: TGCAGCGTTGAAAAGCTTCAGGGGGCAGGTGGCGGGGCCAACGTCCTGACTTTC

V: TRBV10-3
J: TRBJ2-7
D: TRBD1
size: NA
CDR3: CAISESAGTGGYEQYF
DNA: TGTGCCATCAGTGAGTCAGCCGGGACAGGGGGCTATGAGCAGTACTTC

V: TRBV10-2
J: TRBJ2-1
D: NA
size: many
CDR3: CASSETRPAGEQFF
DNA: TGCGCCAGCAGTGAGACAAGACCGGCCGGCGAGCAGTTCTTC

V: TRBV25-1
J: TRBJ1-1
D: NA
size: NA
CDR3: CASSEPGRFTEAFF
DNA: TGTGCCAGCAGTGAACCTGGCAGGTTCACTGAAGCTTTCTTT

V: TRBV5-1
J: TRBJ2-1
D: TRBD2
size: NA
CDR3: CASSWRESRDEQFF
DNA: TGCGCCAGCAGCTGGCGGGAGTCAAGAGATGAGCAGTTCTTC

V: TRBV10-3
J: TRBJ1-3
D: NA
size: NA
CDR3: CAISERSTLPRGNTIYF
DNA: TGTGCCATCAGTGAGCGCTCTACTCTACCCCGGGGAAACACCATATATTTT

V: TRBV5-8
J: TRBJ1-1
D: NA
size: NA
CDR3: CASSYQENTEAFF
DNA: TGTGCCAGCAGCTATCAGGAAAACACTGAAGCTTTCTTT

V: TRBV29-1
J: TRBJ2-7
D: TRBD2
size: NA
CDR3: CSVPNPTAGAHRYEQYF
DNA: TGCAGCGTCCCAAACCCGACAGCGGGAGCACACCGATACGAGCAGTACTTC

V: TRBV9
J: TRBJ1-5
D: NA
size: NA
CDR3: CASSVGVNQPQHF
DNA: TGTGCCAGCAGCGTAGGGGTGAATCAGCCCCAGCATTTT

V: TRBV18
J: TRBJ2-5
D: NA
size: NA
CDR3: CASSPNPETQYF
DNA: TGTGCCAGCTCACCGAACCCGGAGACCCAGTACTTC

V: TRBV5-1
J: TRBJ1-3
D: NA
size: NA
CDR3: CASSLQPAQAGNTIYF
DNA: TGCGCCAGCAGCTTGCAGCCGGCGCAGGCTGGAAACACCATATATTTT

V: TRBV7-3
J: TRBJ1-1
D: NA
size: NA
CDR3: CASSLMGRAGTEAFF
DNA: TGTGCCAGCAGCTTAATGGGCAGGGCTGGCACTGAAGCTTTCTTT

V: TRBV7-9
J: TRBJ1-1
D: NA
size: NA
CDR3: CASSTTEPGGTEAFF
DNA: TGTGCCAGCAGCACAACGGAGCCCGGGGGCACTGAAGCTTTCTTT

V: TRBV20-1
J: TRBJ1-2
D: NA
size: NA
CDR3: CSALESGGYTF
DNA: TGCAGTGCTCTCGAATCCGGTGGCTACACCTTC

V: TRBV5-1
J: TRBJ2-3
D: TRBD2
size: NA
CDR3: CASSLVGGSTDTQYF
DNA: TGCGCCAGCAGCTTAGTAGGCGGGAGTACAGATACGCAGTATTTT

V: TRBV28
J: TRBJ1-4
D: NA
size: NA
CDR3: CASSPIGAALNEKLFF
DNA: TGTGCCAGCAGTCCAATAGGGGCAGCCTTAAATGAAAAACTGTTTTTT

V: TRBV18
J: TRBJ2-5
D: TRBD1
size: NA
CDR3: CASSPPRGQGQETQYF
DNA: TGTGCCAGCTCACCACCCCGGGGACAGGGGCAAGAGACCCAGTACTTC

V: TRBV19
J: TRBJ2-3
D: NA
size: once
CDR3: CASSIFGPTSTDTQYF
DNA: TGTGCCAGTAGTATCTTCGGCCCCACGTCGACAGATACGCAGTATTTT

V: TRBV7-3
J: TRBJ2-3
D: NA
size: NA
CDR3: CASSLSGGGSTDTQYF
DNA: TGTGCCAGCAGCTTAAGCGGAGGAGGGAGCACAGATACGCAGTATTTT

V: TRBV28
J: TRBJ2-7
D: NA
size: NA
CDR3: CASSPWGVSYEQYF
DNA: TGTGCCAGCAGTCCATGGGGAGTCTCCTACGAGCAGTACTTC

V: TRBV28
J: TRBJ2-7
D: TRBD1
size: NA
CDR3: CAHGQVGLYEQYF
DNA: TGTGCTCACGGACAGGTGGGCTTGTACGAGCAGTACTTC

V: TRBV11-3
J: TRBJ2-5
D: NA
size: NA
CDR3: CASSLEWRETQYF
DNA: TGTGCCAGCAGCTTAGAGTGGAGAGAGACCCAGTACTTC

V: TRBV28
J: TRBJ2-4
D: NA
size: NA
CDR3: CASSFTALGDIQYF
DNA: TGTGCCAGCAGTTTTACAGCCCTCGGGGACATTCAGTACTTC

V: TRBV5-1
J: TRBJ2-2
D: TRBD2
size: NA
CDR3: CASSLALAGVKTGELFF
DNA: TGCGCCAGCAGCTTGGCCCTAGCGGGAGTTAAAACCGGGGAGCTGTTTTTT

V: TRBV10-3
J: TRBJ1-5
D: NA
size: NA
CDR3: CAISESWGGNQPQHF
DNA: TGTGCCATCAGTGAGTCGTGGGGGGGCAATCAGCCCCAGCATTTT

V: TRBV11-3
J: TRBJ2-7
D: TRBD2
size: NA
CDR3: CASSPGLAGGPYPLEQYF
DNA: TGTGCCAGCAGCCCCGGACTAGCGGGAGGGCCCTACCCTCTCGAGCAGTACTTC

V: TRBV5-1
J: TRBJ2-5
D: NA
size: NA
CDR3: CASSLVGASQETQYF
DNA: TGCGCCAGCAGCTTGGTGGGGGCTAGTCAAGAGACCCAGTACTTC